These 19 T cell receptor beta chains were sequenced from one sample in a study of blood T cell repertoires in COVID-19. The table came from immunoSEQ multiplex PCR; TCRdb's copy has only in-frame clones and leaves some out. The sample lists around 130,000 clones; about 84% were seen once. Sequenced: PBMCs or T cells enriched from blood (not recorded which). These receptors came from a woman under 30 who had been exposed to COVID-19.

J is TRBJ2-4 and V is TRBV7-6, with unresolved D. Deletions cut 0 bases from V and 8 bases from J, with 14 bases between. This CDR3 is built from 15 residues. Germline V gene lookup returns CDR1 SGHVS and CDR2 FNYEAQ. The CDR3 DNA reads TGTGCCAGCAGCTTAGCGCGGCATTCCAACGACATTCAGTACTTC. It codes for CASSLARHSNDIQYF.

The gene calls are TRBV5-6 and TRBJ1-2; 8 bases line up with TRBD1. Germline values: CDR1 SGHDT, CDR2 YYEEEE. V was clipped by 0 bases and J by 3 bases; unmatched bases: 4. CDR3 length: 15 residues. CDR3 protein: CASSLVRGRDYGYTF. The CDR3 DNA sequence: TGTGCCAGCAGCTTGGTCAGGGGGCGCGACTATGGCTACACCTTC.

This chain joins TRBV19 and TRBJ1-6, with TRBD1 matching over 8 bases. V shed 5 bases, J shed 9 bases, and the junction held 12 bases outside the gene matches. CDR1 and CDR2 (germline): LNHDA, SQIVND (reference sequence). The CDR3 loop spans 16 amino acids. CDR3 region: CASSATSAGGGSPLHF. As DNA, the CDR3 is TGTGCCAGTAGTGCCACCTCGGCAGGGGGCGGTTCACCCCTCCACTTT.

This chain connects TRBV5-4 to TRBJ2-2; 10 bases fit TRBD2. The CDR3 spans 16 residues. The ends lost 3 bases at V and 0 bases at J; junction bases unmatched: 2. The germline CDR1 and CDR2 sequences are SGHNT and YYREEE (reference sequence). The CDR3 coding sequence is TGTGCCAGCAGCTCTGGACTAGCGGCGAACACCGGGGAGCTGTTTTTT. Translated, it gives CASSSGLAANTGELFF.

The chain is built from TRBV9 and TRBJ2-2, with D maybe TRBD2 (5 bases). Germline V gives CDR1 SGDLS, CDR2 YYNGEE. The CDR3 spans 13 residues. V shed 6 bases and J shed 5 bases, with 11 bases lying between them. The CDR3 nucleotides read TGTGCCAGCAACGGGGAAATAACCGGGGAGCTGTTTTTT. It specifies CASNGEITGELFF.

This clone has only one observation. V and J are TRBV27 and TRBJ2-1, with D perhaps TRBD2 (6 bases). The germline V gene has CDR1 MNHEY and CDR2 SMNVEV (reference sequence). The CDR3 extends over 16 amino acids. V lost 6 bases to trimming and J lost 4 bases, with 19 bases between them. The CDR3 sequence: CASSPLRRRGYNEQFF. For the CDR3, the DNA is TGTGCCAGCAGCCCCTTAAGGCGGAGGGGTTACAATGAGCAGTTCTTC.

CDR3 nucleotide sequence: TGCGCCAGCAGCCGGGACACCTTAGGAGAAAAACTGTTTTTT. As protein: CASSRDTLGEKLFF. The rearrangement links TRBV5-1 to TRBJ1-4; D is possibly TRBD1 (6 bases). This CDR3 has 14 residues. CDR1 is SGHRS, CDR2 YFSETQ, per germline. Trimming shortened V by 4 bases and J by 8 bases, and 15 bases separated the two germline ends.

This clone was detected only once. V and J are TRBV2 and TRBJ1-5; TRBD1 matches at 10 bases. Germline CDR1 and CDR2: SNHLY and FYNNEI. CDR3 length: 15 residues. Trimming took 5 bases from V and 7 from J; bases not matched to a gene: 8. In DNA, the CDR3 is TGTGCCAGCAGTTCGGGACAGGGGTATGGCCAGCCCCAGCATTTT. This codes for CASSSGQGYGQPQHF.

This chain uses TRBV28 with TRBJ2-7; 7 positions agree with TRBD1. The CDR3 consists of 14 residues. The V gene's germline CDR1 is MDHEN and CDR2 SYDVKM. Trimming removed 11 bases from V and 1 base from J; junction bases left unmatched: 11. CDR3 residues: CAARGTVPSYEQYF. Written as DNA, the CDR3 is TGTGCCGCGAGGGGGACAGTCCCTTCCTACGAGCAGTACTTC. Full variable domain (missing parts from reference TRBV28 and TRBJ2-7): DVKVTQSSRYLVKRTGEKVFLECVQDMDHENMFWYRQDPGLGLRLIYFSYDVKMKEKGDIPEGYSVSREKKERFSLILESASTNQTSMYLCAARGTVPSYEQYFGPGTRLTVT.

This clone has a handful of counts. The V gene is TRBV6-4, the J gene TRBJ1-5; TRBD1 is a possible D gene (5 bases). V lost 10 bases, J lost 0 bases, and 16 bases lay in between. This CDR3 is built from 15 residues. Germline assignment: CDR1 MRHNA and CDR2 SNTAGT. The CDR3 nucleotides read TGTGCCACCCACGGGGGTGGGTATAGCAATCAGCCCCAGCATTTT. It yields the protein CATHGGGYSNQPQHF.

This sequence joins TRBV5-6 and TRBJ2-3; 8 nucleotides agree with TRBD1. The CDR3 is 17 amino acids. V lost 2 bases and J lost 0; bases outside the gene matches: 8. Germline loops: CDR1 SGHDT, CDR2 YYEEEE. The CDR3 protein is CASSFGQGLSSTDTQYF. Here the CDR3 DNA reads TGTGCCAGCAGCTTCGGACAGGGACTTTCTAGCACAGATACGCAGTATTTT. The full variable domain, its missing parts supplied by reference TRBV5-6 and TRBJ2-3, is DAGVTQSPTHLIKTRGQQVTLRCSPKSGHDTVSWYQQALGQGPQFIFQYYEEEERQRGNFPDRFSGHQFPNYSSELNVNALLLGDSALYLCASSFGQGLSSTDTQYFGPGTRLTVL.

This chain links TRBV30 with TRBJ2-1; the D gene is possibly TRBD2 (6 bases). The CDR3 runs to 15 residues. CDR1 and CDR2 from the germline V gene are GTSNPN and SVGIG (reference sequence). Trimming stripped 3 bases from V and 2 bases from J, with 14 bases between. For the CDR3, the DNA is TGTGCCTGGAGCTCCCCAGGAGGGGCCTACAATGAGCAGTTCTTC. This gives the protein CAWSSPGGAYNEQFF. Using reference TRBV30 and TRBJ2-1 for the parts outside the CDR3, the full variable domain is SQTIHQWPATLVQPVGSPLSLECTVEGTSNPNLYWYRQAAGRGLQLLFYSVGIGQISSEVPQNLSASRPQDRQFILSSKKLLLSDSGFYLCAWSSPGGAYNEQFFGPGTRLTVL.

The chain carries TRBV5-1 and TRBJ1-2, with unresolved D. Germline CDR1 SGHRS, CDR2 YFSETQ. The V end was cut by 1 base, the J end by 0 bases, with 7 bases between. CDR3 length: 14 residues. In DNA, the CDR3 is TGCGCCAGCAGCTTGCAACAGCCTAACTATGGCTACACCTTC. Translated: CASSLQQPNYGYTF.

The chain links TRBV18 to TRBJ2-7; tentatively, D is TRBD1 (6 bases). This CDR3 is 14 amino acids long. Trimming removed 2 bases at V and 5 bases at J, with 13 bases between. Germline loops: CDR1 KGHSH, CDR2 LQKENI. The CDR3 loop is CASSPVGDTHEQYF. For the CDR3, the DNA is TGTGCCAGCTCACCAGTAGGGGACACCCACGAGCAGTACTTC.

The rearrangement uses TRBV12-5 and TRBJ2-6, with a possible D match to TRBD1 (6 bases). The CDR3 consists of 17 residues. V shed 2 bases and J shed 0 bases, with 11 bases lying between them. CDR1 LGHNT and CDR2 FRNRAP come from the germline V gene. CDR3 in DNA: TGTGCTAGTGGTTTGACACAGGGAATCTCTGGGGCCAACGTCCTGACTTTC. It specifies CASGLTQGISGANVLTF. Combining the CDR3 with reference TRBV12-5 and TRBJ2-6 gives the whole variable domain DARVTQTPRHKVTEMGQEVTMRCQPILGHNTVFWYRQTMMQGLELLAYFRNRAPLDDSGMPKDRFSAEMPDATLATLKIQPSEPRDSAVYFCASGLTQGISGANVLTFGAGSRLTVL.

The chain links TRBV24-1 to TRBJ2-3, with TRBD2 as a possible D gene (6 bases). The CDR3 is 13 amino acids. V lost 7 bases, J lost 8 bases, and 15 bases lay in between. CDR1 is KGHDR and CDR2 is SFDVKD in the germline V gene. This chain's CDR3 is CATSTKLGGTQYF. CDR3 coding DNA: TGTGCCACCAGCACTAAGTTGGGAGGTACGCAGTATTTT.

The chain combines TRBV30 with TRBJ1-2; D is ambiguous. Between the trimmed V and J ends, which lost 8 bases and 0 bases, there was a span of 13 bases. This CDR3 comprises 13 residues. Germline CDR1 GTSNPN, CDR2 SVGIG (reference sequence). As DNA, the CDR3 is TGTGCCCACAGACACCCGCCTAACTATGGCTACACCTTC. It codes for CAHRHPPNYGYTF. Full variable domain (outside the CDR3, taken from reference TRBV30 and TRBJ1-2): SQTIHQWPATLVQPVGSPLSLECTVEGTSNPNLYWYRQAAGRGLQLLFYSVGIGQISSEVPQNLSASRPQDRQFILSSKKLLLSDSGFYLCAHRHPPNYGYTFGSGTRLTVV.

The J gene is TRBJ2-3, the V gene TRBV7-2; 13 nucleotides line up with TRBD2. The CDR3 loop spans 16 amino acids. From germline, CDR1 is SGHTA and CDR2 FQGNSA. Trimming at V came to 5 bases and at J to 5 bases, leaving 7 bases not matched to a gene. The CDR3 loop reads CASSLWTSGSLDTQYF. The CDR3 nucleotides read TGTGCCAGCAGCCTGTGGACTAGCGGGAGTTTAGATACGCAGTATTTT. Together with reference TRBV7-2 and TRBJ2-3, the CDR3 gives the full variable domain: GAGVSQSPSNKVTEKGKDVELRCDPISGHTALYWYRQSLGQGLEFLIYFQGNSAPDKSGLPSDRFSAERTGGSVSTLTIQRTQQEDSAVYLCASSLWTSGSLDTQYFGPGTRLTVL.

The V gene is TRBV6-1, the J gene TRBJ2-2; D possibly corresponds to TRBD1 (6 bases). The CDR3 length is 17 residues. The ends were cut back, 3 bases at V and 5 bases at J, with 19 bases in the middle. Germline lookup yields CDR1 MNHNS and CDR2 SASEGT. DNA of the CDR3: TGTGCCAGCAGTGACGAACGACAGGTCGGGTGGACCGGGGAGCTGTTTTTT. It encodes CASSDERQVGWTGELFF.